This TCR beta chain was documented in a study of T cell responses to AZD1222 COVID-19 vaccine (dated by TCRdb to the early 2020s). In the study overall: AZD1222 recipients given second doses at about 4 weeks or at about 12 weeks were pooled, since spike-specific TCR depth and breadth were not found to differ between the two schedules. Trial participants were enrolled by age into subgroups of 18-55, 56-69 and 70-plus years, and around 150, 28 and 57 TCR-sequenced participants, respectively, were included in these subgroups. TCR sequencing was performed for about 250 trial participants, of whom about 200 were given two doses of AZD1222 and around 26 were given two doses of MenACWY control vaccine. What the research found in general, with its limitations: Conclusions about previously exposed vaccinees are limited, since just a handful of AZD1222 recipients were seropositive for SARS-CoV-2 at baseline. In the small 56-69-year group, the increase in depth fell short of significance, most likely because of low power. Most participants were white British and females outnumbered males, and the authors suggested that clonal diversity may have been underestimated. Nearly half of unique spike-specific TCRs reportedly recognized epitopes outside regions mutated in the B.1.351 and B.1.1.7 variants. The whole spike protein was spanned by vaccine-associated CD4 TCRs, and dominant responses were seen in regions 160-218 and 743-854. Because no day 14 peak-response samples were available, repertoires were characterized only after the peak T cell response. A significant rise in spike-specific TCR breadth and depth was observed after two AZD1222 doses relative to day 0 and relative to MenACWY recipients.

The CDR3 regions of human TCRbeta chains were analyzed by immunosequencing. The authors' pipeline ran thus. Repertoire TCRs were matched against a reference library of SARS-CoV-2-specific TCRs generated with the MIRA antigen-specificity platform. Breadth was defined as the fraction of unique TCRs that were SARS-CoV-2-associated. Depth was defined as the fraction of total T cells that were SARS-CoV-2-associated. Using the MIRA data, each spike-specific TCR was mapped to the spike region that the TCR reacts to and placed in a CD4 or CD8 class. Log10-transformed breadth and depth values were compared by one-way ANOVA with Sidak's multiple comparisons tests. Imported from immuneACCESS, the table was reduced by TCRdb to in-frame sequences with V and J called. These copies leave out some clones; in studies compared against another copy, an unresolved V gene accounts for under half, and the cause of the remainder is not known. D and trimming come from the DNA, and the V and J calls and clone size come from that table. Within this sample are around 100,000 clones, with nearly 90% of them counted one time only. The ten largest clones add up to around 2.7% of the sample.

V is clipped by 0 bases and J by 0 bases, and the sequence between their germline boundaries is 10 bases long. CDR1 is given as LNHNV and CDR2 as YYDKDF, both from the germline V gene (reference sequence). Including the terminal cysteine and phenylalanine, the CDR3 comprises 16 residues. Only the CDR3 region is kept as DNA, spanning 48 bases read in frame from base 1. This clone was detected only a few times. Its antigen is still unknown. It has no much larger one-base neighbor in the sample; base qualities were not kept. The sample's time point label, in plain terms: baseline before first vaccination. Vaccinee samples came from UK trials COV001 and COV002, including a single-blind randomized controlled phase 2/3 trial of AZD1222 (ChAdOx1 nCoV-19) in healthy adults. For TCRbeta chain sequencing, PBMC samples from trial participants were taken at day 0 and at day 28 after the second dose.

Here the chain combines TRBV15 and TRBJ2-3, with the identity of the D gene unclear. This specimen consisted of peripheral blood, obtained on day 0 of AZD1222 vaccination. This clonotype was sampled from an adult in good health. In nucleotides, the sequence is TGTGCCACCAGCAGAGATATGGCCTCTAGCACAGATACGCAGTATTTT. This codes for CATSRDMASSTDTQYF.